The TCR beta chain described here comes from a study of beta chain features in type 1 diabetes. The study's findings and limits: TCRB repertoires of naive, central memory and Treg cells appeared more similar among patients than among healthy donors. Reduced insertions and increased deletions marked VDJ junctions in type 1 diabetes patients.

CDR1 and CDR2 (germline): SGHTA, FQGNSA. V was clipped by 4 bases and J by 9 bases, with 12 bases between them. This CDR3 region has 12 residues. CD4+ naive, central memory, regulatory and stem cell-like memory subsets were isolated by sorting on CD45RO/CCR7/CD25/CD127/CD95/CD27. Each sorted population was over 98% pure. TCRB transcripts that were expressed got sequenced, as all of the isolated RNA had been reverse transcribed. Using immunoSEQ multiplex PCR, the repertoire was profiled, and TCRdb retains in-frame clones only, with some absent. The data hold hundreds of thousands of clones, with around 15% observed a single time. This clone appeared a few times. The antigen is undetermined.

The chain carries TRBV7-2 and TRBJ2-5; tentatively, D is TRBD2 (5 bases). The sample was central memory CD4+ T cells from blood. The receptor comes from a man aged 25 to 40 in good health. CDR3 in amino acids: CASSWTATAQYF. In DNA form, the CDR3 reads TGTGCCAGCAGCTGGACTGCCACTGCCCAGTACTTC.